Listed here is a single T cell receptor beta chain. Its antigen is not known. The data are from a study of shared clonotypes between healthy human individuals. The study, taken as a whole, reports: Generally, naive subsets came out with larger estimated richness than memory subsets. Non-shared clonotypes displayed generation probabilities falling below those of clonotypes present in all four donors.

Everyone who donated was a Caucasian adult who lived in Nashville, Tennessee. The CDR3 is 12 amino acids. Germline V gives CDR1 LNHDA, CDR2 SQIVND (reference sequence). Deletions cut 1 base from V and 13 bases from J, with 11 bases between. In the study's own analysis: Filtering of immunoSEQ junctional sequences could not match full-length read filtering. Method: immunoSEQ multiplex PCR; TCRdb's copy keeps in-frame clones and lacks some. V, J and clone size derive from that table, while D and trimming were established from the DNA sequence. The top ten clones hold roughly 0.45% of a sample with roughly 1,500,000 clones, approximately 98% of them seen once.

This rearrangement joins TRBV19 to TRBJ2-1; D possibly matches TRBD1 or TRBD2 (5 bases each). The clonotype comes from a man younger than 45 in good health. Sequenced sample: naive CD4+ T cells sorted from blood. The subset is: CD45RA+ positively selected. DNA of the CDR3: TGTGCCAGTAGTATAGTTGGCAGGGACCAGTTCTTC. This gives the protein CASSIVGRDQFF.